This T cell receptor (beta chain) was profiled in a study of blood T cell repertoires in COVID-19. Study-level background: The United States, Italy and Spain provided the acute and convalescent COVID-19 samples. T cells, B-cell-depleted T cells, or PBMCs provided the cDNA or gDNA that served as material.

Germline V gene sequence: CDR1 MNHNS, CDR2 SASEGT. Trimming left V 2 bases short and J 8 bases short, with 6 bases between. This CDR3 is 11 amino acids long. Per the original methods: Estimation of nucleated cell counts relied on the amplification of reference gene primers. The repertoire was sequenced with immunoSEQ multiplex PCR; TCRdb's copy has only in-frame clones and lacks some. The V and J calls and the clone size are those of that table, but D and trimming were determined from the DNA. The table includes about 150,000 clones, 80% to 90% detected once. The sequence was obtained from a woman between 40 and 50 years old with acute or convalescent COVID-19. The sequenced material came from peripheral blood. The V gene is TRBV6-1, the J gene TRBJ1-1, with D possibly matching TRBD1 (6 bases). CDR3 in amino acids: CASSETGEAFF. Written as DNA, the CDR3 is TGTGCCAGCAGTGAAACAGGGGAAGCTTTCTTT.